Listed below are T cell receptor beta chains from one sample, sequenced in a study of T cell responses to AZD1222 COVID-19 vaccine. Sequencing used immunoSEQ multiplex PCR; TCRdb keeps in-frame clones, though not all of them. The profile shows about 99,000 clones, approximately 91% of them singletons. The source was peripheral blood, collected on day 0 of AZD1222 vaccination. These receptors were collected from an adult in good health. Both conserved end residues are part of each CDR3. Clone size is shown for a subset of rows, as once, few, many or a class of expanded clone.

size,V,J,CDR3
NA,TRBV7-9,TRBJ1-4,CASAGGRGGEKLFF
NA,TRBV5-5,TRBJ2-7,CASSLFLSAYYEQYF
NA,TRBV6-5,TRBJ1-1,CASSTVANTEAFF
NA,TRBV7-8,TRBJ1-5,CASSLQRYGGYVGNQPQHF
NA,TRBV6-2/TRBV6-3,TRBJ2-5,CASSLTSGQETQYF
NA,TRBV21-1,TRBJ2-7,CASSSPGLVGGTYEQYF
NA,TRBV6-2/TRBV6-3,TRBJ1-5,CASSLYGRIWSQPQHF
NA,TRBV5-1,TRBJ2-2,CASSLAGGVSTGELFF
NA,TRBV30,TRBJ2-3,CAWSNGVGGADTQYF
NA,TRBV6-6,TRBJ1-2,CASSYQTGGRGYTF
once,TRBV19,TRBJ1-2,CASSLQGYGYTF
NA,TRBV6-5,TRBJ1-1,CASSYSNRGENTEAFF
NA,TRBV11-2,TRBJ1-1,CASSLAVAMNTEAFF
NA,TRBV4-2,TRBJ2-7,CASSQPPWRDGYEQYF
NA,TRBV18,TRBJ2-3,CASSPRGGFTDTQYF
NA,TRBV27,TRBJ2-2,CASSFTGTGVGELFF
NA,TRBV19,TRBJ1-2,CASSSQGYGYTF
NA,TRBV5-1,TRBJ1-1,CASSLWEPNTEAFF
NA,TRBV6-5,TRBJ2-1,CASSYGGEQFF
NA,TRBV19,TRBJ2-5,CASSIGERAQETQYF
NA,TRBV5-4,TRBJ2-2,CASSLDSSNTGELFF
once,TRBV29-1,TRBJ2-5,CSTIGGPREETQYF
NA,TRBV11-2,TRBJ2-2,CASRHLRGRDGELFF
NA,TRBV11-3,TRBJ2-3,CASSWGSDTQYF
NA,TRBV12-3/TRBV12-4,TRBJ1-2,CASSSQHNYGYTF
NA,TRBV5-4,TRBJ2-7,CASSLPSGQGSYEQYF
NA,TRBV5-1,TRBJ1-3,CASSLVPGADGNTIYF
NA,TRBV5-4,TRBJ2-3,CASSLRTSFSTDTQYF
once,TRBV30,TRBJ2-1,CAWNSQGRDEQFF
NA,TRBV10-1,TRBJ2-1,CASSAVPTLTYNEQFF
NA,TRBV11-2,TRBJ1-1,CASSLGLNTEAFF
NA,TRBV7-2,TRBJ1-2,CASSSGTRRSYGYTF